The 20 T cell receptor beta chains below all came from one sample that was sequenced in a study of T-cell reconstitution after alpha-beta-depleted transplantation in children (dated by TCRdb to 2015 to 2016). The protocol used for the library was PCR. The data were produced on an Illumina HiSeq 2500. Molecular barcoding was employed in the preparation of TCR libraries, with unique molecular identifiers being used to normalize TCRbeta repertoire quantification. The public sequencing data were trimmed at Q25 with fastp and processed into clonotypes with MiXCR by TCRdb, which kept only in-frame beta chains. Merged by CDR3 protein, the rows form single entries marked with the most common genes and DNA. The sample data list around 600,000 distinct CDR3 sequences, and 16% of these were observed just once. The ten biggest clones cover under 1.2% of the sample. Here the sequenced sample was PBMCs from the stem cell graft donor, taken from the stem cell graft. These receptors originate from a human donor who donated a stem cell graft to a child with acute myeloid leukemia.

The J gene is TRBJ2-3, the V gene TRBV30; 10 positions agree with TRBD2. Germline lookup yields CDR1 GTSNPN and CDR2 SVGIG (reference sequence). V dropped 3 bases and J dropped 5; count of bases not matched to a gene: 5. The CDR3 extends over 14 amino acids. Here the CDR3 DNA reads TGTGCCTGGAGAGATGCTAGCGGGGGAGATACGCAGTATTTT. Its translation: CAWRDASGGDTQYF.

This rearrangement joins TRBV28 to TRBJ2-6; no reliable D call. Germline values: CDR1 MDHEN, CDR2 SYDVKM. The V end was cut by 7 bases, the J end by 0 bases, with 7 bases between. CDR3 length equals 14 residues. The CDR3, as DNA: TGTGCCAGCAAGAGGATCTCTGGGGCCAACGTCCTGACTTTC. It specifies CASKRISGANVLTF.

There are many counts of this clonotype. The junction departs from germline at one end; a sequencing error may be responsible. The chain is built from TRBV20-1 and TRBJ2-3, with TRBD1 matching over 9 bases. The CDR3 runs 13 residues. CDR1 is DFQATT, CDR2 SNEGSKA, per germline (reference sequence). This CDR3 reads CSAPGQGTDMQYF. For the CDR3, the DNA is TGCAGTGCCCCGGGACAGGGCACAGATATGCAGTATTTT.

This clonotype has ten or more counts. The chain is built from TRBV7-2 and TRBJ1-1; D is uncertain. Per the germline V gene, CDR1 is SGHTA and CDR2 is FQGNSA. V was cut by 7 bases and J by 4 bases, with 16 bases left in between. The CDR3 loop spans 14 amino acids. The CDR3 region has the DNA TGTGCCAGCACCCAATCGGAGGTGCGCACTGAAGCTTTCTTT. This translates into CASTQSEVRTEAFF.

This clonotype appeared many times. The chain links TRBV7-2 to TRBJ2-2; D remains unclear. Trimming cost V 0 bases and J 5 bases, with 4 bases left between them. The germline V gene has CDR1 SGHTA and CDR2 FQGNSA. This CDR3 region has 13 residues. The CDR3 coding sequence is TGTGCCAGCAGCTTAGCCTTAACCGGGGAGCTGTTTTTT. This gives the protein CASSLALTGELFF. Looking up the rest from reference TRBV7-2 and TRBJ2-2 gives the full variable domain: GAGVSQSPSNKVTEKGKDVELRCDPISGHTALYWYRQSLGQGLEFLIYFQGNSAPDKSGLPSDRFSAERTGGSVSTLTIQRTQQEDSAVYLCASSLALTGELFFGEGSRLTVL.

This chain connects TRBV20-1 to TRBJ1-4, with 9 bases aligning to TRBD1. The CDR3 extends over 15 amino acids. Germline V gives CDR1 DFQATT, CDR2 SNEGSKA (reference sequence). V was pared by 3 bases and J by 5 bases, with 7 bases of the junction left unmatched. CDR3: CSASNLGQGNEKLFF. CDR3 coding DNA: TGCAGTGCTAGCAATTTGGGACAGGGAAATGAAAAACTGTTTTTT.

This clonotype was detected many times. J is TRBJ2-3 and V is TRBV27, with TRBD2 identical over 10 bases. CDR1 and CDR2 (germline): MNHEY, SMNVEV (reference sequence). The CDR3 extends over 16 amino acids. V shed 8 bases and J 2 bases; nucleotides not matched to a gene: 10. This CDR3 is CASGRERGGFTDTQYF. CDR3 nucleotides: TGTGCCAGCGGAAGGGAGCGGGGGGGCTTCACAGATACGCAGTATTTT.

Comment on this clonotype: Possible read error: a much larger clone is one base away. The chain recombines TRBV20-1 with TRBJ2-7; D is ambiguous. The CDR3 runs 14 residues. Germline V gives CDR1 DFQATT, CDR2 SNEGSKA (reference sequence). V was pared by 0 bases and J by 3 bases, with 12 bases between. CDR3 in amino acids: CSARDIQCGYEQYF. In DNA form, the CDR3 reads TGCAGTGCTAGAGATATTCAGTGCGGCTACGAGCAGTACTTC.

The rearrangement links TRBV20-1 to TRBJ2-3, with D possibly matching TRBD2 (6 bases). Looked up from germline, CDR1 is DFQATT and CDR2 is SNEGSKA (reference sequence). There are 14 residues in the CDR3. Trimming took off 5 bases at V and 10 bases at J, with 22 bases between the two ends. CDR3 bases: TGCAGTGCTCGCCGGGAGCCCAACACGGATGCGCAGTATTTT. This translates into CSARREPNTDAQYF.

The CDR3 loop reads CASSSPTGIGETQYF. CDR3 bases: TGTGCCAGCAGCTCCCCCACAGGGATAGGAGAGACCCAGTACTTC. V and J are TRBV6-2 or TRBV6-3 and TRBJ2-5; possible D gene TRBD1, 6 bases. Trimming removed 6 bases from V and 4 bases from J, with 18 bases in between. This CDR3 is 15 amino acids long. The V gene's germline CDR1 is MNHEY and CDR2 SVGEGT.

The table lists this clonotype with a few counts. The J gene is TRBJ2-5, the V gene TRBV13, with 11 bases fitting TRBD1. This CDR3 is built from 15 residues. Losses at the gene ends were 4 bases for V and 5 bases for J; bases not matched to a gene: 6. Germline V CDR1 and CDR2: PRHDT, FYEKMQ (reference sequence). DNA for the CDR3: TGTGCCAGCAGCTCGGACAGGGGGCGCGTGGAGACCCAGTACTTC. This sequence encodes CASSSDRGRVETQYF.

This sequence joins TRBV7-8 and TRBJ2-1; a weak D match, TRBD2 (6 bases). Germline loops: CDR1 SGHVS, CDR2 FQNEAQ. V lost 2 bases and J lost 8, with 19 bases in between. This CDR3 region has 16 residues. CDR3 coding DNA: TGTGCCAGCAGCTTAAATGAAGGTCGGGGGTGGGATGAGCAGTTCTTC. The encoded protein is CASSLNEGRGWDEQFF.

This clonotype was seen repeatedly, ten times or more. J is TRBJ2-1 and V is TRBV7-2, with D perhaps given as TRBD1 or TRBD2 (6 bases each). This CDR3 contains 17 residues. Germline V gene lookup returns CDR1 SGHTA and CDR2 FQGNSA. Trimming took off 5 bases at V and 5 bases at J, with 22 bases between the two ends. The CDR3: CASSPGKFGGLDNEQFF. CDR3 sequence (DNA): TGTGCCAGCAGCCCCGGAAAGTTTGGGGGGCTAGACAATGAGCAGTTCTTC.

The CDR3 protein is CAWSKDRGIRETQYF. The CDR3 DNA reads TGTGCCTGGAGTAAGGACCGGGGGATAAGGGAGACCCAGTACTTC. The chain is built from TRBV30 and TRBJ2-5; a weak D match, TRBD2 (6 bases). Germline CDR1 and CDR2: GTSNPN and SVGIG (reference sequence). The CDR3 is 15 amino acids. V gave up 2 bases and J gave up 5 bases, with 18 bases separating them.

This clonotype occurred many times. The chain uses TRBV29-1 and TRBJ2-5; D is unresolved. CDR3 size: 11 residues. The V end was cut by 7 bases, the J end by 5 bases, with 11 bases between. CDR1 SQVTM and CDR2 ANQGSEA come from the germline V gene. The CDR3 here is CSAGIGETQYF. In nucleotides, the CDR3 is TGCAGCGCTGGGATTGGGGAGACCCAGTACTTC.

The CDR3 region is CASSLSPGEQYF. DNA of the CDR3: TGTGCCAGCAGCCTTTCTCCGGGGGAGCAGTACTTC. The chain joins TRBV7-9 to TRBJ2-7; TRBD2 might be the D (5 bases). Germline-derived CDR1 and CDR2 are SEHNR and FQNEAQ (reference sequence). The V end lost 5 bases, the J end lost 7 bases, and 12 bases lay between the germline ends. This CDR3 contains 12 residues.

This clonotype was found many times. This chain connects TRBV10-3 to TRBJ2-7, with D hard to call. Trimming stripped 4 bases from V and 0 bases from J, with 13 bases between. Per the germline V gene, CDR1 is ENHRY and CDR2 is SYGVKD. This CDR3 is built from 15 residues. The CDR3 coding sequence is TGTGCCATCAGTGCTGGGCAGCAGAACTCCTACGAGCAGTACTTC. It encodes CAISAGQQNSYEQYF.

This clonotype showed up just a few times. The chain joins TRBV6-5 to TRBJ2-5, with D perhaps matching TRBD1 or TRBD2 (5 bases each). The V and J ends lost 2 bases and 7 bases respectively, with 8 bases between them. The CDR3 extends over 12 amino acids. Germline CDR1 reads MNHEY; CDR2 reads SVGAGI. CDR3 in DNA: TGTGCCAGCAGTTACCGAGGGGCGACCCAGTACTTC. Its protein product is CASSYRGATQYF.

This clonotype has only a few counts. The rearrangement uses TRBV15 and TRBJ1-1; the D is unclear. V lost 6 bases and J 2 bases, leaving 10 bases between the germline ends. The CDR3 is made up of 13 amino acids. Germline CDR1 LNHNV, CDR2 YYDKDF (reference sequence). CDR3 residues: CATRIGGNTEAFF. The CDR3 bases are TGTGCCACCAGAATTGGTGGTAACACTGAAGCTTTCTTT. The full variable domain, completed using reference TRBV15 and TRBJ1-1, is DAMVIQNPRYQVTQFGKPVTLSCSQTLNHNVMYWYQQKSSQAPKLLFHYYDKDFNNEADTPDNFQSRRPNTSFCFLDIRSPGLGDTAMYLCATRIGGNTEAFFGQGTRLTVV.

The chain joins TRBV3-1 to TRBJ2-2; D gene uncertain. V lost 3 bases to trimming and J lost 6 bases, with 5 bases between them. Germline CDR1 reads LGHDT; CDR2 reads YNNKEL (reference sequence). The CDR3 totals 12 residues. CDR3 sequence: CASSQYSGELFF. The CDR3 coding sequence is TGTGCCAGCAGCCAGTACTCCGGGGAGCTGTTTTTT.